The rows below give T cell receptor beta chains drawn from one sample of a study of blood T cell repertoires in COVID-19. Generated by immunoSEQ multiplex PCR, the TCRdb table keeps only in-frame clones and is missing some. The sample shows about 230,000 clones, around 88% of them seen only once. Sequencing was carried out using PBMCs or T cells enriched from blood (not recorded which). The receptors originated from a woman aged 40 to 50 with acute COVID-19. Each CDR3 is given with its conserved first and last residue. Each record gives: J gene, V gene, D gene, clone size, CDR3 DNA, CDR3 protein. The D gene is left open where the match is weak. Some rows mark clone size as missing; the rest say once, few, many or name a class of expanded clone.

>TRBJ1-5|TRBV30|.|.
TGTGCCGGGAGGCGGGCAGGGGGCAATCAGCCCCAGCATTTT
CAGRRAGGNQPQHF
>TRBJ2-3|TRBV9|.|few
TGTGCCAGCAGCGATAAGGGCCCAGGGACGCAGTATTTT
CASSDKGPGTQYF
>TRBJ2-3|TRBV2|.|.
TGTGCCAGCAGTGTCGGACTGGGAGGAGATACGCAGTATTTT
CASSVGLGGDTQYF
>TRBJ2-3|TRBV30|.|.
TGTGCCTGGAGTGTACTTCTTACGCAGTATTTT
CAWSVLLTQYF
>TRBJ1-2|TRBV25-1|.|once
TGTGCCAGCAGCGAAATGGGGGGACTCTATGGCTACACCTTC
CASSEMGGLYGYTF
>TRBJ1-2|TRBV30|.|.
TGTGCCTGGAGTTTTAATGTCTATGGCTACACCTTC
CAWSFNVYGYTF
>TRBJ1-5|TRBV7-2|TRBD1|.
TGTGCCAGCAGCTTAGCACAGGGGGGGGGCAATCAGCCCCAGCATTTT
CASSLAQGGGNQPQHF
>TRBJ1-2|TRBV9|.|.
TGTGCCAGCAGCGTAGAAGAGGGTAACTATGGCTACACCTTC
CASSVEEGNYGYTF
>TRBJ1-5|TRBV19|.|.
TGTGCCAGTAGTCCCCCCCCAGGGTTTAGTCAGCCCCAGCATTTT
CASSPPPGFSQPQHF
>TRBJ2-2|TRBV30|TRBD2|.
TGTGCCTCAAAGAGGAGCGGGAGGGCCCTTACTGGGGAGCTGTTTTTT
CASKRSGRALTGELFF
>TRBJ1-2|TRBV18|TRBD1|few
TGTGCCAGCTCACCAGGACAGGGAAACGATGGCTACACCTTC
CASSPGQGNDGYTF
>TRBJ2-3|TRBV11-2|TRBD2|.
TGTGCCAGCAGCTTCGGGACTAGCGGGCCCACAGATACGCAGTATTTT
CASSFGTSGPTDTQYF
>TRBJ1-4|TRBV30|TRBD1|.
TGTGCCTGCAACAGGGGCCTGAATGAAAAACTGTTTTTT
CACNRGLNEKLFF
>TRBJ2-3|TRBV5-4|TRBD2|once
TGTGCCAGCACTTCTAGCGGGGGGGAGGCAGATACGCAGTATTTT
CASTSSGGEADTQYF
>TRBJ1-1|TRBV6-5|.|.
TGTGCCAGCAGAAAGGGGTTGCTGAACACTGAAGCTTTCTTT
CASRKGLLNTEAFF
>TRBJ1-2|TRBV24-1|.|.
TGTGCCACCAGTGATTTCAAACCGGTAGGCTACACCTTC
CATSDFKPVGYTF
>TRBJ1-1|TRBV5-1|TRBD1|.
TGCGCCAGCAGATCCGGGACAGGGGATGAGGCTTTCTTT
CASRSGTGDEAFF
>TRBJ2-2|TRBV6-5|.|.
TGTGCCAGCAGTTACACTACAGGGCCCGGGGAGCTGTTTTTT
CASSYTTGPGELFF
>TRBJ2-5|TRBV5-4|.|.
TGTGCCAGCAGCTTGGATAGGGGGAGGGAAGAGACCCAGTACTTC
CASSLDRGREETQYF
>TRBJ2-3|TRBV2|TRBD2|.
TGTGCCAGTGGGACTAGCGGGGGCACAGATACGCAGTATTTT
CASGTSGGTDTQYF
>TRBJ2-2|TRBV27|TRBD2|few
TGTGCCAGCAGTCCACTAGCGGGAGTTGGCGGGGAGCTGTTTTTT
CASSPLAGVGGELFF
>TRBJ1-1|TRBV27|.|.
TGTGCCAGCAGTCGGGGGACTGAAGCTTTCTTT
CASSRGTEAFF
>TRBJ1-1|TRBV7-2|TRBD1|.
TGTGCCAGCAGCTTACCGACAGGGATCCTTACTGAAGCTTTCTTT
CASSLPTGILTEAFF
>TRBJ1-6|TRBV10-3|.|.
TGTGCCATCAGTGAGACAGGGAATAATTCACCCCTCCACTTT
CAISETGNNSPLHF
>TRBJ2-5|TRBV14|.|.
TGTGCCAGCAGCCAAGGGGCTAGCCTCATTTCTCAAGAGACCCAGTACTTC
CASSQGASLISQETQYF
>TRBJ2-3|TRBV2|.|once
TGTGCCAGCACCCTACTCCGGAGCGTAGATACGCAGTATTTT
CASTLLRSVDTQYF
>TRBJ1-4|TRBV7-9|.|few
TGTGCCAGCAGCCCCTCGACTGCAACTAATGAAAAACTGTTTTTT
CASSPSTATNEKLFF
>TRBJ1-6|TRBV15|.|.
TGTGCCACCAGCAGAGACCCGAGGGGGAATTGGACACCCCTCCACTTT
CATSRDPRGNWTPLHF
>TRBJ1-2|TRBV11-2|TRBD1|.
TGTGCCAGCGGGACCCACAGGGGCAACTATGGCTACACCTTC
CASGTHRGNYGYTF
>TRBJ1-1|TRBV10-3|TRBD1|.
TGTGCCATTAGAAAAGGGGACAGGGGGCGATCTGAAGCTTTCTTT
CAIRKGDRGRSEAFF
>TRBJ2-7|TRBV2|.|.
TGTGCCAGCGGGTCGACCCCATGGGGGCACGAGCAGTACTTC
CASGSTPWGHEQYF
>TRBJ2-2|TRBV24-1|TRBD2|.
TGTGCCACCAGTGACCCCTCTAGCGGGACCAGCGGGGAGCTGTTTTTT
CATSDPSSGTSGELFF
>TRBJ1-2|TRBV4-3|.|.
TGCGCCAGCAGCCCGACAGGAAGGGACTATGGCTACACCTTC
CASSPTGRDYGYTF
>TRBJ1-3|TRBV12-3/TRBV12-4|.|once
TGTGCCAGCAGTTTAAGCATTACAAACACCATATATTTT
CASSLSITNTIYF
>TRBJ1-6|TRBV7-9|.|.
TGTGCCAGCAGCTTGCTGGGGGCGGCCTATAATTCACCCCTCCACTTT
CASSLLGAAYNSPLHF
>TRBJ1-2|TRBV5-4|.|.
TGTGCCAGCAGCTTGGAATTCTCGGGGTCCGGCTACACCTTC
CASSLEFSGSGYTF
>TRBJ1-1|TRBV11-2|.|once
TGTGCCAGCAGCCCATTTGGGGGGGGCTTGAACACTGAAGCTTTCTTT
CASSPFGGGLNTEAFF
>TRBJ1-4|TRBV7-2|.|.
TGTGCCAGCAGCCTTATTGGACAGCCGACTGAAAAACTGTTTTTT
CASSLIGQPTEKLFF
>TRBJ1-2|TRBV5-1|.|.
TGCGCCAGCAGCTTGGCAGGGGAGTTTGGGGTTGGCTACACCTTC
CASSLAGEFGVGYTF